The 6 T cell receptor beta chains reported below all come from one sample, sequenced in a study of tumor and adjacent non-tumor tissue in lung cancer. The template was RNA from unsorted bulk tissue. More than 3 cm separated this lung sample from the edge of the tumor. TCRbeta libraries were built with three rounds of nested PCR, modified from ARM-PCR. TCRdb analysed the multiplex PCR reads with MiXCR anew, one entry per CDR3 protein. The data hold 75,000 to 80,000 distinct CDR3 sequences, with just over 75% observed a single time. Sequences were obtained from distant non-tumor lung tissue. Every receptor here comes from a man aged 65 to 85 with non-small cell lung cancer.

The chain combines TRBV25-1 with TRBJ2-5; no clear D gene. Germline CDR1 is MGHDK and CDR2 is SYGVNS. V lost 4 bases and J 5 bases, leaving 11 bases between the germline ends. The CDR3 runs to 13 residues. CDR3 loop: CASSGHNMETQYF. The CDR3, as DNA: TGTGCCAGCAGTGGCCATAATATGGAGACCCAGTACTTC.

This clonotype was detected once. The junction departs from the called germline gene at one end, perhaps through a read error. The CDR3 nucleotides read TGCCCCAGCAGCTGGAAGCGGGGATCCTACGAGCAGTACTTC. Its translation is CPSSWKRGSYEQYF. The chain joins TRBV5-1 to TRBJ2-7; 7 bases fit TRBD2. The CDR3 totals 14 residues. The germline CDR1 and CDR2 sequences are SGHRS and YFSETQ.

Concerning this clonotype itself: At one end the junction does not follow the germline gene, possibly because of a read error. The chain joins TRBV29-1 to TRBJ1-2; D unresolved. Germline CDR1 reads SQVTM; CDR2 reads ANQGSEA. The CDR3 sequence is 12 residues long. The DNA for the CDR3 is TGCAGCGTTTCGGATGGCCCCTATGGCTGCACCTTC. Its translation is CSVSDGPYGCTF.

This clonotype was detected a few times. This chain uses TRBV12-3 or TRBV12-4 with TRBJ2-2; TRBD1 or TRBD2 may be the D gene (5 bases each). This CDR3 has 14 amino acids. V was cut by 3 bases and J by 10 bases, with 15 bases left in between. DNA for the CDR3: TGTGCCAGCAGTTTCCCACGGGACGCCGTGGAGCTGTTTTTT. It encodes CASSFPRDAVELFF.

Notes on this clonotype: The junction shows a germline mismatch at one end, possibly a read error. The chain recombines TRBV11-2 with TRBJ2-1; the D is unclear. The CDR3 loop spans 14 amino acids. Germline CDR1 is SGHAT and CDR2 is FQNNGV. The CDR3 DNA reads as TGTGCCAGCAGCCCCCAAGGGCAGTACAATGAGCACATCTTC. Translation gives CASSPQGQYNEHIF. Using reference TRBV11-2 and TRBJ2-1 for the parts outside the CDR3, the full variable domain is EAGVAQSPRYKIIEKRQSVAFWCNPISGHATLYWYQQILGQGPKLLIQFQNNGVVDDSQLPKDRFSAERLKGVDSTLKIQPAKLEDSAVYLCASSPQGQYNEHIFGPGTRLTVL.

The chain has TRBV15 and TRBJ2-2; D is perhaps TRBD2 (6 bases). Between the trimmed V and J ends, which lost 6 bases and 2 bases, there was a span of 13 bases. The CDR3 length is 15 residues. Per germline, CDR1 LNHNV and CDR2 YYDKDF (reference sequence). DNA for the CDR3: TGTGCCACCAGGCCCCGGGGGACCAACACCGGGGAGCTGTTTTTT. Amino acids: CATRPRGTNTGELFF.